This T cell receptor beta chain was recorded in a study of blood T cell repertoires in COVID-19. The wider study: Italy, Spain and the United States were the sources of the convalescent and acute COVID-19 samples. PBMCs, B-cell-depleted T cells, or T cells were the source of the cDNA or gDNA that made up the material.

In the original processing: Estimates of nucleated cell counts were drawn from the amplification of reference gene primers. Sequencing was performed with immunoSEQ multiplex PCR; in TCRdb, only in-frame clones are kept and a portion is missing. That table is the source of V, J and clone size, and D and trimming were worked out from the DNA. This table holds some 57,000 clones, around 84% found once. This clone was counted many times. Germline V gene data show CDR1 as LGHNA and CDR2 as YNFKEQ. This CDR3 contains 14 residues. Trimming cost V 4 bases and J 7 bases; bases outside gene matches: 5. The sample taken for sequencing was peripheral blood. The clonotype originates from a man in his 70s with acute or convalescent COVID-19. This chain links TRBV4-2 with TRBJ1-5; 9 bases agree with TRBD1. The CDR3 sequence: CASSLQQGAQPQHF. For the CDR3, the DNA is TGTGCCAGCAGCCTCCAACAGGGGGCGCAGCCCCAGCATTTT.